The 28 T cell receptor beta chains given below trace back to one sample, sequenced in a study of cytomegalovirus exposure and HLA in healthy donors. The PCR contained 60 Vbeta and 13 Jbeta primers. The protocol was immunoSEQ multiplex PCR, while the TCRdb copy is restricted to in-frame clones and leaves out a portion. The sample records under 200,000 clones, 81% being singletons. Source material: PBMCs. The receptor set was obtained from a middle-aged man in good health and CMV-seronegative.

This chain uses TRBV10-3 with TRBJ1-5; D unresolved. Trimming shortened V by 8 bases and J by 5 bases, and 13 bases separated the two germline ends. This CDR3 has 13 residues. Germline loops: CDR1 ENHRY, CDR2 SYGVKD. The CDR3 sequence: CAIGKQRDQPQHF. CDR3 nucleotides: TGTGCCATCGGTAAACAACGGGATCAGCCCCAGCATTTT.

The chain couples TRBV29-1 to TRBJ2-3, with a weak D call TRBD2 (6 bases). CDR3 size: 12 residues. Germline V gene lookup returns CDR1 SQVTM and CDR2 ANQGSEA. V was clipped by 3 bases and J by 6 bases, with 10 bases between them. CDR3 in DNA: TGCAGCGTTGACCCTAGCGTTGATACGCAGTATTTT. It codes for CSVDPSVDTQYF.

J is TRBJ1-5 and V is TRBV21-1. TRBV21-1 is assigned pseudogene status. This CDR3 contains 15 residues. The CDR3 DNA reads TGTGCCAGCAGCCCCGAGGTGGGGAGGAATCAGCCCCAGCATTTT. Translating it yields CASSPEVGRNQPQHF.

This chain joins TRBV4-2 and TRBJ1-3; 7 nucleotides align to TRBD1. This CDR3 has 15 residues. J gave up 2 bases and V 2 bases, and 3 bases lay outside the gene matches. Germline CDR1 and CDR2: LGHNA and YNFKEQ. CDR3: CASSQTGDTGNTIYF. CDR3 coding DNA: TGTGCCAGCAGCCAAACAGGGGACACTGGAAACACCATATATTTT.

This clone was counted a few times. V is TRBV7-2 and J is TRBJ1-2; D gene ambiguous. CDR3 length: 17 residues. Trimming removed 2 bases at V and 6 bases at J, with 22 bases between. Germline V CDR1 and CDR2: SGHTA, FQGNSA. The CDR3 spells CASSLRVERLNFNGYTF. The DNA for the CDR3 is TGTGCCAGCAGCTTACGGGTCGAGAGACTAAATTTCAATGGCTACACCTTC. The full variable domain, with the rest looked up from reference TRBV7-2 and TRBJ1-2, is GAGVSQSPSNKVTEKGKDVELRCDPISGHTALYWYRQSLGQGLEFLIYFQGNSAPDKSGLPSDRFSAERTGGSVSTLTIQRTQQEDSAVYLCASSLRVERLNFNGYTFGSGTRLTVV.

The chain employs TRBV28 and TRBJ2-1; 10 bases line up with TRBD2. The CDR3 is 14 amino acids. From germline, CDR1 is MDHEN and CDR2 SYDVKM. The J segment lost 7 bases and the V segment lost 7 bases, leaving 7 bases of the junction unmatched. The CDR3 protein is CASKEAGGWNEQFF. The DNA for the CDR3 is TGTGCCAGCAAGGAAGCGGGGGGGTGGAATGAGCAGTTCTTC.

V is TRBV27 and J is TRBJ2-2, with 9 bases that match TRBD1. V trimming: 2 bases; J trimming: 5 bases; junction bases outside the gene matches: 12. The CDR3 runs 18 residues. The germline gives CDR1 MNHEY, CDR2 SMNVEV (reference sequence). The CDR3 is CASSLNLRDRAGTGELFF. For the CDR3, the DNA is TGTGCCAGCAGTTTAAATCTTCGGGACAGGGCTGGTACCGGGGAGCTGTTTTTT.

V and J are TRBV6-1 and TRBJ1-6; the D gene is possibly TRBD1 (5 bases). V was shortened by 5 bases and J by 6 bases, with 14 bases between the two germline ends. Germline V lookup: CDR1 MNHNS, CDR2 SASEGT. The CDR3 is made up of 15 amino acids. CDR3 loop: CASSSRQTGNSPLHF. Written as DNA, the CDR3 is TGTGCCAGCAGTTCCCGACAGACCGGTAATTCACCCCTCCACTTT.

The gene calls are TRBV5-1 and TRBJ1-1, with D perhaps matching TRBD1 (5 bases). Trimming removed 2 bases at V and 5 bases at J, with 13 bases between. This CDR3 region has 14 residues. The V gene's germline CDR1 is SGHRS and CDR2 YFSETQ. CDR3 sequence reads: CASSFYQGGTEAFF. The CDR3, as DNA: TGCGCCAGCAGCTTTTACCAGGGAGGGACTGAAGCTTTCTTT.

The chain uses TRBV11-2 and TRBJ2-7; 7 nucleotides match TRBD1. The CDR3 consists of 13 residues. With 3 bases clipped from V and 5 bases from J, the junction kept 4 bases outside the gene matches. Germline CDR1 SGHAT, CDR2 FQNNGV. For the CDR3, the DNA is TGTGCCAGCAGCTTCGACAGGGCCCACGAGCAGTACTTC. It codes for CASSFDRAHEQYF.

The chain carries TRBV5-8 and TRBJ2-5; perhaps TRBD1 as D (6 bases). The CDR3 is 16 residues long. Trimming cost V 0 bases and J 4 bases, with 16 bases left between them. Germline V CDR1 and CDR2: SGHTS, YDEGEE. CDR3 in amino acids: CASSLVGRGMGETQYF. CDR3 nucleotides: TGTGCCAGCAGCTTGGTGGGCAGGGGAATGGGAGAGACCCAGTACTTC.

The chain recombines TRBV21-1 with TRBJ1-4. TRBV21-1 is labeled a pseudogene. This CDR3 is built from 14 residues. CDR3 protein: CASSKVEEGEKLFF. Here the CDR3 DNA reads TGTGCCAGCAGCAAAGTAGAGGAAGGCGAAAAACTGTTTTTT.

The rearrangement joins TRBV29-1 to TRBJ1-3; 7 bases are shared with TRBD1. The CDR3 loop spans 12 amino acids. Trimming removed 4 bases from V and 8 bases from J; junction bases left unmatched: 5. Per germline, CDR1 SQVTM and CDR2 ANQGSEA. The CDR3 is CSVGQGGDTIYF. In DNA, the CDR3 is TGCAGCGTTGGGCAGGGGGGTGACACCATATATTTT.

The rearrangement uses TRBV7-2 and TRBJ1-1, with D unresolved. Germline V gene lookup returns CDR1 SGHTA and CDR2 FQGNSA. The CDR3 is made up of 12 amino acids. V was shortened by 5 bases and J by 10 bases, with 14 bases between the two germline ends. The CDR3, as DNA: TGTGCCAGCAGCGCCCCTGGTCCGAGAGCTTTCTTT. It is translated as CASSAPGPRAFF.

The rearrangement uses TRBV4-1 and TRBJ2-1, with 8 positions matching TRBD2. Germline CDR1 reads MGHRA; CDR2 reads YSYEKL. Trimming at V came to 1 base and at J to 2 bases, leaving 7 bases not matched to a gene. CDR3 length equals 17 residues. The chain's CDR3 is CASSQGAGVIPYNEQFF. The DNA of the CDR3 is TGCGCCAGCAGCCAAGGAGCGGGGGTAATCCCCTACAATGAGCAGTTCTTC.

This chain connects TRBV6-5 to TRBJ2-1; no definite D call. The CDR3 covers 16 residues. Germline assignment: CDR1 MNHEY and CDR2 SVGAGI. V dropped 3 bases and J dropped 0 bases, with 12 bases sitting between them. The CDR3 is CASSYEVTRSYNEQFF. The CDR3 DNA is TGTGCCAGCAGTTATGAGGTAACTCGCTCCTACAATGAGCAGTTCTTC.

V usage is TRBV5-1 and J usage is TRBJ2-5; 7 bases align to TRBD1. TRBJ2-7 matches the DNA end more closely, so the J call is doubtful. The CDR3 runs to 14 residues. CDR1 SGHRS and CDR2 YFSETQ come from the germline V gene. CDR3 protein: CASSLQGFLYEQYF. The CDR3 bases are TGCGCCAGCAGCCTACAGGGGTTCCTCTACGAGCAGTACTTC.

This chain connects TRBV19 to TRBJ2-7, with 12 positions matching TRBD1. Germline V CDR1 and CDR2: LNHDA, SQIVND (reference sequence). The CDR3 totals 14 residues. J gave up 6 bases and V 6 bases, and 6 bases lay outside the gene matches. Written as DNA, the CDR3 is TGTGCCAGTAGCCCGGGACAGGGGGCTTTCGAGCAGTACTTC. Translated: CASSPGQGAFEQYF. Based on the CDR3 plus reference TRBV19 and TRBJ2-7, the full variable domain is DGGITQSPKYLFRKEGQNVTLSCEQNLNHDAMYWYRQDPGQGLRLIYYSQIVNDFQKGDIAEGYSVSREKKESFPLTVTSAQKNPTAFYLCASSPGQGAFEQYFGPGTRLTVT.

This clone came up a few times. The V gene is TRBV29-1, the J gene TRBJ2-7, with D perhaps matching TRBD2 (5 bases). The V and J ends lost 3 bases and 7 bases respectively, with 13 bases between them. Germline V gene sequence: CDR1 SQVTM, CDR2 ANQGSEA. The CDR3 is 12 residues long. CDR3 in amino acids: CSVDGARGEQYF. The CDR3 bases are TGCAGCGTTGATGGAGCCAGAGGGGAGCAGTACTTC.

This chain links TRBV2 with TRBJ2-2; 7 nucleotides align to TRBD2. The V segment lost 8 bases and the J segment 1 base; nucleotides outside the gene matches: 7. CDR3 size: 15 residues. Germline CDR1 reads SNHLY; CDR2 reads FYNNEI. DNA for the CDR3: TGTGCCAGCTCAGGAGAGCGGGAGAACACCGGGGAGCTGTTTTTT. Translation gives CASSGERENTGELFF.

Only a few counts were recorded for this clone. The genes are TRBV27 and TRBJ1-2; perhaps TRBD1 as D (6 bases). V lost 8 bases and J 8 bases, leaving 21 bases between the germline ends. CDR3 length: 14 residues. Germline V gene sequence: CDR1 MNHEY, CDR2 SMNVEV (reference sequence). CDR3 coding DNA: TGTGCCAGCTCCTCGGACAGCTATTCAGGGGGCTACACCTTC. As protein: CASSSDSYSGGYTF.

This chain connects TRBV6-6 to TRBJ1-5, with TRBD1 as a possible D gene (5 bases). The CDR3 sequence is 11 residues long. Germline loops: CDR1 MNHNY, CDR2 SVGAGI (reference sequence). Trimming cost V 10 bases and J 9 bases, with 13 bases left between them. The CDR3 nucleotides are TGTGCCACCGACAGTCCGGGGCCCCAGCATTTT. As protein: CATDSPGPQHF.

This chain links TRBV6-6 with TRBJ2-2; 8 nucleotides agree with TRBD1. The CDR3 has 15 amino acids. Germline values: CDR1 MNHNY, CDR2 SVGAGI (reference sequence). J gave up 5 bases and V 5 bases, and 7 bases lay outside the gene matches. CDR3 in amino acids: CASSTTGGKTGELFF. The CDR3 nucleotides are TGTGCCAGCAGTACCACAGGGGGGAAAACCGGGGAGCTGTTTTTT.

The gene calls are TRBV5-1 and TRBJ2-2; unclear D gene. The CDR3 spans 14 residues. Trimming stripped 4 bases from V and 6 bases from J, with 13 bases between. Germline-derived CDR1 and CDR2 are SGHRS and YFSETQ. DNA of the CDR3: TGCGCCAGCAGCCCTCTGTCAGGCTCCGGGGAGCTGTTTTTT. This encodes CASSPLSGSGELFF. Variable domain in full (rest from reference TRBV5-1 and TRBJ2-2): KAGVTQTPRYLIKTRGQQVTLSCSPISGHRSVSWYQQTPGQGLQFLFEYFSETQRNKGNFPGRFSGRQFSNSRSEMNVSTLELGDSALYLCASSPLSGSGELFFGEGSRLTVL.

The chain couples TRBV6-5 to TRBJ2-2; TRBD1 aligns across 8 bases. The CDR3 has 15 amino acids. The germline gives CDR1 MNHEY, CDR2 SVGAGI. The V and J ends lost 7 bases and 4 bases, in that order; junction bases with no gene match: 8. CDR3 nucleotide sequence: TGTGCCAGCAAACCCGACAGGGGAAGCACCGGGGAGCTGTTTTTT. Amino acids: CASKPDRGSTGELFF.

This chain's CDR3 is CASSLNRGPGEAFF. In nucleotides, the CDR3 is TGTGCCAGTAGCTTGAACAGGGGTCCCGGTGAAGCTTTCTTT. This chain joins TRBV19 and TRBJ1-1; 7 positions match TRBD1. Trimming at V came to 6 bases and at J to 7 bases, leaving 11 bases not matched to a gene. The CDR3 spans 14 residues. Germline CDR1 is LNHDA and CDR2 is SQIVND (reference sequence).

The chain has TRBV27 and TRBJ2-7, with TRBD1 matching over 8 bases. CDR3 length: 13 residues. Per germline, CDR1 MNHEY and CDR2 SMNVEV (reference sequence). V trimming: 2 bases; J trimming: 3 bases; junction bases outside the gene matches: 0. This CDR3 reads CASSLTGGYEQYF. In DNA, the CDR3 is TGTGCCAGCAGTTTAACAGGGGGCTACGAGCAGTACTTC.

Only a few counts were recorded for this clone. This chain's CDR3 is CASSLAPAGNEQYF. CDR3 sequence (DNA): TGTGCCAGCAGCTTGGCCCCAGCCGGGAACGAGCAGTACTTC. The genes are TRBV7-8 and TRBJ2-7; TRBD2 might be the D (5 bases). V lost 3 bases and J lost 5, with 14 bases in between. CDR3 length: 14 residues. CDR1 SGHVS and CDR2 FQNEAQ come from the germline V gene.